A single sample gave rise to the 28 T cell receptor beta chains below, sequenced in a study of blood T cell repertoires in COVID-19. Assay used: immunoSEQ multiplex PCR; TCRdb lists only in-frame clones, some missing. The table has 40,000 to 50,000 clones, about 85% seen once. The material sequenced was peripheral blood. The source is a woman aged 80 or older with acute or convalescent COVID-19.

This clone was seen a single time. The chain recombines TRBV3-1 (or the pseudogene TRBV3-2) with TRBJ2-1; maybe TRBD1 (6 bases). This CDR3 is 14 amino acids long. Trimming removed 5 bases from V and 5 bases from J, with 13 bases in between. Germline V lookup: CDR1 LGHDT, CDR2 YNNKEL (reference sequence). Written as DNA, the CDR3 is TGTGCCAGCAGCGGACGGAACAGGGACAATGAGCAGTTCTTC. Translation: CASSGRNRDNEQFF.

This clone was picked up a small number of times. The chain employs TRBV3-1 (or the pseudogene TRBV3-2) and TRBJ1-2; D possibly corresponds to TRBD1 (5 bases). From germline, CDR1 is LGHDT and CDR2 YNNKEL (reference sequence). This CDR3 is 16 amino acids long. V lost 0 bases and J lost 4, with 15 bases in between. The CDR3 loop is CASSQDMWGVGYGYTF. The CDR3 region has the DNA TGTGCCAGCAGCCAAGACATGTGGGGGGTGGGCTATGGCTACACCTTC.

The genes are TRBV3-1 (or the pseudogene TRBV3-2) and TRBJ1-2; tentatively, D is TRBD1 (5 bases). This CDR3 has 15 residues. Germline CDR1 LGHDT, CDR2 YNNKEL (reference sequence). The ends were cut back, 1 base at V and 4 bases at J, with 13 bases in the middle. DNA for the CDR3: TGTGCCAGCAGCCAAGGGGTGGGGCACGGCTATGGCTACACCTTC. Amino acids: CASSQGVGHGYGYTF.

This chain connects TRBV5-5 to TRBJ1-2, with 7 bases lining up with TRBD1. Germline-derived CDR1 and CDR2 are SGHKS and YYEKEE (reference sequence). CDR3 length: 14 amino acids. Trimming at V came to 4 bases and at J to 8 bases, leaving 11 bases not matched to a gene. Written as DNA, the CDR3 is TGTGCCAGCAGCCCATTTGTCCCGACAGGGGGCTACACCTTC. This sequence encodes CASSPFVPTGGYTF.

This clone has a handful of counts. The chain links TRBV18 to TRBJ2-7; maybe TRBD2 (6 bases). Trimming stripped 3 bases from V and 5 bases from J, with 8 bases between. Germline-derived CDR1 and CDR2 are KGHSH and LQKENI. The CDR3 has 12 amino acids. CDR3 sequence: CASSPSGDEQYF. As DNA, the CDR3 is TGTGCCAGCTCACCGTCGGGGGACGAGCAGTACTTC.

This rearrangement joins TRBV19 to TRBJ1-5, with 8 bases fitting TRBD1. The CDR3 loop spans 16 amino acids. The germline V gene has CDR1 LNHDA and CDR2 SQIVND (reference sequence). V lost 5 bases to trimming and J lost 6 bases; unmatched junction nucleotides: 12. This CDR3 is CASSSGPPGGGQPQHF. The CDR3 nucleotides read TGTGCCAGTAGTTCCGGCCCCCCAGGGGGCGGTCAGCCCCAGCATTTT.

The rearrangement uses TRBV6-2 or TRBV6-3 and TRBJ1-2, with TRBD1 matching over 8 bases. This CDR3 is built from 13 residues. V was pared by 4 bases and J by 5 bases, with 3 bases of the junction left unmatched. Germline lookup yields CDR1 MNHEY and CDR2 SVGEGT. CDR3 nucleotides: TGTGCCAGCAGTTCGACAGGGGAATATGGCTACACCTTC. Amino acid sequence: CASSSTGEYGYTF.

V gene TRBV19 combines with J gene TRBJ1-2; TRBD1 matches 7 bases. The germline gives CDR1 LNHDA, CDR2 SQIVND (reference sequence). The CDR3 extends over 15 amino acids. With 5 bases clipped from V and 2 bases from J, the junction kept 8 bases outside the gene matches. The CDR3 DNA sequence: TGTGCCAGTAGTGATGGGACAGCACTAAACTATGGCTACACCTTC. Amino acid sequence: CASSDGTALNYGYTF.

The chain joins TRBV15 to TRBJ2-5, with 7 bases matching TRBD2. With V trimmed by 1 base and J by 4 bases, 15 bases remained unmatched. The CDR3 covers 18 residues. Germline values: CDR1 LNHNV, CDR2 YYDKDF (reference sequence). This CDR3 is CATSRGGGQAGVRETQYF. In nucleotides, the CDR3 is TGTGCCACCAGCAGAGGGGGGGGTCAGGCCGGCGTCCGAGAGACCCAGTACTTC.

This chain uses TRBV6-4 with TRBJ1-5; 9 bases align to TRBD1. V shed 5 bases and J 0 bases; nucleotides not matched to a gene: 11. Germline CDR1 reads MRHNA; CDR2 reads SNTAGT. CDR3 length: 18 amino acids. The CDR3 DNA is TGTGCCAGCAGTACGTCCGGGACAGGGATTAATAGCAATCAGCCCCAGCATTTT. This encodes CASSTSGTGINSNQPQHF.

The chain uses TRBV3-1 (or the pseudogene TRBV3-2) and TRBJ1-2; D is undetermined. The CDR3 extends over 14 amino acids. Between the trimmed V and J ends, which lost 2 bases and 6 bases, there was a span of 13 bases. Germline V gene lookup returns CDR1 LGHDT and CDR2 YNNKEL (reference sequence). This chain's CDR3 is CASSQRRLSDGYTF. DNA for the CDR3: TGTGCCAGCAGCCAAAGACGGCTAAGCGATGGCTACACCTTC.

The chain uses TRBV29-1 and TRBJ1-4; unclear D gene. Germline V lookup: CDR1 SQVTM, CDR2 ANQGSEA. V lost 7 bases to trimming and J lost 4 bases, with 7 bases between them. The CDR3 totals 11 residues. Here the CDR3 DNA reads TGCAGCGCGGGGAGTAATGAAAAACTGTTTTTT. Amino acids: CSAGSNEKLFF.

V usage is TRBV6-5 and J usage is TRBJ1-6; D is uncertain. Trimming removed 4 bases from V and 9 bases from J, with 7 bases in between. CDR3 length: 12 amino acids. CDR1 is MNHEY, CDR2 SVGAGI, per germline. The chain's CDR3 is CASSSPGSPLHF. CDR3 nucleotide sequence: TGTGCCAGCAGTTCTCCAGGTTCACCCCTCCACTTT.

J is TRBJ1-6 and V is TRBV18; TRBD1 matches 10 bases. This CDR3 is built from 18 residues. Germline V gene sequence: CDR1 KGHSH, CDR2 LQKENI. The V and J ends lost 5 bases and 5 bases, in that order; junction bases with no gene match: 12. Here the CDR3 DNA reads TGTGCCAGCTCATCCTCTCACGACAGGGGGCGACATAATTCACCCCTCCACTTT. This sequence encodes CASSSSHDRGRHNSPLHF.

V is TRBV4-3 and J is TRBJ2-1; the match to TRBD2 covers 11 bases. Germline V gene sequence: CDR1 LGHNA, CDR2 YSLEER. The trim removed 1 base at V and 4 bases at J, leaving 0 bases unmatched. The CDR3 length is 15 residues. CDR3 sequence (DNA): TGCGCCAGCAGCCAAGGACTAGCGGGGTACAATGAGCAGTTCTTC. Translating gives CASSQGLAGYNEQFF.

CDR3 amino acids: CASSLSRREEKLFF. The DNA of the CDR3 is TGCGCCAGCAGCTTGTCGAGGAGAGAAGAAAAACTGTTTTTT. The gene calls are TRBV5-1 and TRBJ1-4; D unresolved. The CDR3 contains 14 residues. The V gene's germline CDR1 is SGHRS and CDR2 YFSETQ. The germline V and J ends were trimmed by 1 base and 8 bases, with 12 bases remaining between them.

The chain uses TRBV15 and TRBJ1-2; TRBD1 matches at 7 bases. Per germline, CDR1 LNHNV and CDR2 YYDKDF (reference sequence). Trimming removed 5 bases from V and 5 bases from J; junction bases left unmatched: 14. The CDR3 runs to 16 residues. The CDR3 DNA reads as TGTGCCACCAGCGGGTACAAGGACAGGTTCGGATATGGCTACACCTTC. Its translation is CATSGYKDRFGYGYTF.

The chain carries TRBV2 and TRBJ1-5; D is ambiguous. The V end was cut by 5 bases, the J end by 1 base, with 9 bases between. CDR1 is SNHLY, CDR2 FYNNEI, per germline. CDR3 size: 14 residues. CDR3: CASSRRQSNQPQHF. The DNA for the CDR3 is TGTGCCAGCAGTCGTCGACAAAGCAATCAGCCCCAGCATTTT.

The chain recombines TRBV2 with TRBJ1-6, with TRBD1 matching 8 bases. The CDR3 extends over 13 amino acids. Germline-derived CDR1 and CDR2 are SNHLY and FYNNEI. V dropped 6 bases and J dropped 14; count of bases not matched to a gene: 9. The CDR3 DNA is TGTGCCAGCAGGGTCGGACAGGGAGGATCCCTCCACTTT. Its translation: CASRVGQGGSLHF.

This clone was seen only once. J is TRBJ1-3 and V is TRBV7-9; D call uncertain. The V and J ends lost 1 base and 0 bases respectively, with 7 bases between them. The CDR3 runs 15 residues. In germline, CDR1 is SEHNR, CDR2 FQNEAQ (reference sequence). The CDR3 region is CASSLGDDSGNTIYF. The CDR3 nucleotides read TGTGCCAGCAGCTTAGGCGATGACTCTGGAAACACCATATATTTT.

V is TRBV24-1 and J is TRBJ1-6; possibly TRBD1 for D (5 bases). CDR1 is KGHDR, CDR2 SFDVKD, per germline. This CDR3 comprises 14 residues. Trimming pared 6 bases from V and 3 bases from J, leaving 8 bases between. CDR3 in DNA: TGTGCCACCAGTTCGGGGGGCTATAATTCACCCCTCCACTTT. Translated: CATSSGGYNSPLHF.

The rearrangement uses TRBV19 and TRBJ1-5, with D unresolved. The V end lost 5 bases, the J end lost 3 bases, and 14 bases lay between the germline ends. CDR1 and CDR2 (germline): LNHDA, SQIVND (reference sequence). CDR3 size: 15 residues. The CDR3 DNA reads TGTGCCAGTAGTTTCCTCGAGAGAACCAATCAGCCCCAGCATTTT. This codes for CASSFLERTNQPQHF.

The chain carries TRBV5-6 and TRBJ1-1, with TRBD1 matching over 9 bases. The CDR3 consists of 14 residues. Germline CDR1 reads SGHDT; CDR2 reads YYEEEE. Germline trimming cut 5 bases from V and 8 bases from J; bases unmatched to any gene: 10. CDR3: CASSRSWTGAEAFF. In nucleotides, the CDR3 is TGTGCCAGCAGTCGGTCGTGGACAGGGGCGGAAGCTTTCTTT.

The chain is built from TRBV5-1 and TRBJ1-1, with unresolved D. V dropped 1 base and J dropped 8 bases, with 9 bases sitting between them. The CDR3 contains 12 residues. CDR1 is SGHRS, CDR2 YFSETQ, per germline. CDR3 protein: CASSLYGREAFF. The CDR3 bases are TGCGCCAGCAGCTTGTACGGGAGAGAAGCTTTCTTT.

This clone has a single count. The rearrangement links TRBV6-6 to TRBJ1-6; 9 bases align to TRBD1. Trimming at V came to 8 bases and at J to 9 bases, leaving 5 bases not matched to a gene. The CDR3 runs to 13 residues. In germline, CDR1 is MNHNY, CDR2 SVGAGI (reference sequence). CDR3: CASSGTGSSPLHF. CDR3 nucleotides: TGTGCCAGCTCCGGGACAGGGAGTTCACCCCTCCACTTT.

V gene TRBV5-1 combines with J gene TRBJ2-2, with 10 bases lining up with TRBD2. With 10 bases clipped from V and 3 bases from J, the junction kept 6 bases outside the gene matches. The V gene's germline CDR1 is SGHRS and CDR2 YFSETQ. The CDR3 covers 14 residues. The CDR3 loop reads CASRLAGDTGELFF. CDR3 in DNA: TGCGCCTCGCGTCTAGCGGGGGACACCGGGGAGCTGTTTTTT.

This chain joins TRBV6-5 and TRBJ2-7; a weak D match, TRBD1 (6 bases). V shed 9 bases and J shed 5 bases, with 11 bases lying between them. Germline V gene data show CDR1 as MNHEY and CDR2 as SVGAGI. The CDR3 is 11 residues long. This CDR3 reads CARNQGNEQYF. The CDR3 DNA follows: TGTGCCAGGAACCAGGGGAACGAGCAGTACTTC.

The chain carries TRBV9 and TRBJ2-6; 8 positions agree with TRBD1. Germline V CDR1 and CDR2: SGDLS, YYNGEE. The CDR3 has 20 amino acids. The V segment lost 0 bases and the J segment 0 bases; nucleotides outside the gene matches: 11. The CDR3, as DNA: TGTGCCAGCAGCGTAGATCCTAGGGACAGGATTCTCTCTGGGGCCAACGTCCTGACTTTC. Translation gives CASSVDPRDRILSGANVLTF.